This TCR beta chain was observed in a study of T cell repertoires in cytomegalovirus infection. Whole-study context: CMV infection plus the matching HLA type was flagged by public TCR beta signatures. Findings of the study overall: There were carriers of CMV plus the relevant HLA, and cumulative public TCR beta family frequency identified them. HLA-C-restricted CMV clonotypes gave the most frequent clonotype in two of eight donors.

For this clonotype: Its target is unknown.

One entry per CDR3 protein results from TCRdb running MiXCR on the reads. Altogether 560,000 or so distinct CDR3 sequences are present, about 17% being singletons, with the ten largest covering roughly a quarter. The CDR3 length is 21 residues. Per the germline V gene, CDR1 is SGHVS and CDR2 is FNYEAQ. V lost 1 base, J lost 9 bases, and 25 bases stayed unmatched. The clonotype originates from a human donor in good health (CMV status not recorded). Some clones in this sample may be carry-over from other donors' samples. Source material: CD8+ T cells from PBMCs. This chain uses TRBV7-6 with TRBJ2-1, with TRBD2 identical over 9 bases. The CDR3 protein is CASSLERGVHAGGPAWVEQFF. CDR3 DNA sequence: TGTGCCAGCAGCTTAGAAAGGGGGGTCCACGCGGGAGGGCCGGCTTGGGTTGAGCAGTTCTTC.